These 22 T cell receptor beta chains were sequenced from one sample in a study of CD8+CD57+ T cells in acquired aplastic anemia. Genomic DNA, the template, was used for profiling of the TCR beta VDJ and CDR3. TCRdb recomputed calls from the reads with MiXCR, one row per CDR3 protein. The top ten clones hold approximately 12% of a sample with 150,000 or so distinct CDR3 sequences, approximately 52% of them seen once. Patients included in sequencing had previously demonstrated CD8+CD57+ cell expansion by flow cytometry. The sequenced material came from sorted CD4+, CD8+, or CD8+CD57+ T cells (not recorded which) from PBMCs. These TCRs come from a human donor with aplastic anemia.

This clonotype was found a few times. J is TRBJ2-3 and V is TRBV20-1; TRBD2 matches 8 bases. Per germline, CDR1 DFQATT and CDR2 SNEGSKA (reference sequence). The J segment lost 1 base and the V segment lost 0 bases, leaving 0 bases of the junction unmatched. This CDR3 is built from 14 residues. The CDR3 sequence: CSARDSGGTDTQYF. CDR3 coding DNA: TGCAGTGCTAGAGATAGCGGGGGCACAGATACGCAGTATTTT.

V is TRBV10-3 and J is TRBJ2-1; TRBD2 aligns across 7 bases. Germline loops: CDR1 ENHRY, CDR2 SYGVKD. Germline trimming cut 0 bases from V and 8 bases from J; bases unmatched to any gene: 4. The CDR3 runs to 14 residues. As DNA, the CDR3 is TGTGCCATCAGTGAGTCGATAGCGGGCGATGAGCAGTTCTTC. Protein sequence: CAISESIAGDEQFF.

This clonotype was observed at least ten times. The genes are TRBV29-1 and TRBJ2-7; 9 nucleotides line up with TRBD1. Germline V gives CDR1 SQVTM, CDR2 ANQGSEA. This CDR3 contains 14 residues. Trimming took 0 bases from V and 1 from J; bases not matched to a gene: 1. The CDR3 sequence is CSVEEQGASYEQYF. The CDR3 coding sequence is TGCAGCGTTGAAGAACAGGGGGCTTCCTACGAGCAGTACTTC.

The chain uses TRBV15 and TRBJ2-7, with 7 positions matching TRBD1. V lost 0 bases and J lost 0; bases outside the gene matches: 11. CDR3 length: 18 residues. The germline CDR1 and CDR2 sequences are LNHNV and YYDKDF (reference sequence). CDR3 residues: CATSRDRHTGATSYEQYF. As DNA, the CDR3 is TGTGCCACCAGCAGAGATCGCCATACAGGGGCTACCTCCTACGAGCAGTACTTC.

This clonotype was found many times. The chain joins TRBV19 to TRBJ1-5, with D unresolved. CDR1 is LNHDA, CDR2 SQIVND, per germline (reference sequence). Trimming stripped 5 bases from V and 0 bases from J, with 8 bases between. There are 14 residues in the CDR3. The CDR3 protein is CASSQIYSNQPQHF. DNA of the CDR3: TGTGCCAGTAGTCAAATATATAGCAATCAGCCCCAGCATTTT.

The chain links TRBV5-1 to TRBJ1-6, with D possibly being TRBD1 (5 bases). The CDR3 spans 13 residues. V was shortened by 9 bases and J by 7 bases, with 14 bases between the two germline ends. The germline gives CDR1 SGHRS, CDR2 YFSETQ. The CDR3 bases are TGCGCCACCAGGAGGCAGGGCAATTCACCCCTCCACTTT. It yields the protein CATRRQGNSPLHF. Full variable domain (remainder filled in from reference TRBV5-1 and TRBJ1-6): KAGVTQTPRYLIKTRGQQVTLSCSPISGHRSVSWYQQTPGQGLQFLFEYFSETQRNKGNFPGRFSGRQFSNSRSEMNVSTLELGDSALYLCATRRQGNSPLHFGNGTRLTVT.

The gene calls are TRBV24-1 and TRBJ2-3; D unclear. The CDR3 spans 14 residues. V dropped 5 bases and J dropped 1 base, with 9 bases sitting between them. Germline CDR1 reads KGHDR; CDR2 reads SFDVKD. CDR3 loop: CATSVSQGTDTQYF. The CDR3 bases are TGTGCCACCAGTGTTTCTCAGGGCACAGATACGCAGTATTTT.

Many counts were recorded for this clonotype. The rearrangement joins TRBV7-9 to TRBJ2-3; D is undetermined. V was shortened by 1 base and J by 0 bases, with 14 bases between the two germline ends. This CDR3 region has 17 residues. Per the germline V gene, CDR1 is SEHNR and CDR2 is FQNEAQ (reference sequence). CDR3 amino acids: CASSLVFRLGSTDTQYF. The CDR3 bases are TGTGCCAGCAGCTTAGTATTCCGACTGGGGAGCACAGATACGCAGTATTTT. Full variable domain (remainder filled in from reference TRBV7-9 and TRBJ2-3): DTGVSQNPRHKITKRGQNVTFRCDPISEHNRLYWYRQTLGQGPEFLTYFQNEAQLEKSRLLSDRFSAERPKGSFSTLEIQRTEQGDSAMYLCASSLVFRLGSTDTQYFGPGTRLTVL.

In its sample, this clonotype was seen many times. CDR3 DNA: TGCGCCAGCAGCTTGGGCTCGAATGAGCAGTTCTTC. This encodes CASSLGSNEQFF. J is TRBJ2-1 and V is TRBV5-1; D is unresolved. Looked up from germline, CDR1 is SGHRS and CDR2 is YFSETQ. Trimming cost V 0 bases and J 7 bases, with 5 bases left between them. This CDR3 has 12 residues. The full variable domain, with the rest looked up from reference TRBV5-1 and TRBJ2-1, is KAGVTQTPRYLIKTRGQQVTLSCSPISGHRSVSWYQQTPGQGLQFLFEYFSETQRNKGNFPGRFSGRQFSNSRSEMNVSTLELGDSALYLCASSLGSNEQFFGPGTRLTVL.

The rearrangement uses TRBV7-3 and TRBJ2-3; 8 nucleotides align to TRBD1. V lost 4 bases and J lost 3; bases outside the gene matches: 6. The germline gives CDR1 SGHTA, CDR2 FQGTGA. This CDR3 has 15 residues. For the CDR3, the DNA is TGTGCCAGCAGCTCAGGGGGCGCGGGGACAGATACGCAGTATTTT. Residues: CASSSGGAGTDTQYF.

Written as DNA, the CDR3 is TGTGCCAGCAGCTTAAGTCCAGAAGAGACCCAGTACTTC. This sequence encodes CASSLSPEETQYF. The chain joins TRBV13 to TRBJ2-5; D not resolved. The CDR3 loop spans 13 amino acids. The V end was cut by 2 bases, the J end by 3 bases, with 7 bases between. Germline V gene data show CDR1 as PRHDT and CDR2 as FYEKMQ (reference sequence).

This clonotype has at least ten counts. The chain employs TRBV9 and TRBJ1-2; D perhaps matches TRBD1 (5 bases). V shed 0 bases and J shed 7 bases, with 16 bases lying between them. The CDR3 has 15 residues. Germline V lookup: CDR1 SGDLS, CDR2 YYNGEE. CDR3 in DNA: TGTGCCAGCAGCGTAGACCAAGGCGGGGCTTTTGGCTACACCTTC. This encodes CASSVDQGGAFGYTF.

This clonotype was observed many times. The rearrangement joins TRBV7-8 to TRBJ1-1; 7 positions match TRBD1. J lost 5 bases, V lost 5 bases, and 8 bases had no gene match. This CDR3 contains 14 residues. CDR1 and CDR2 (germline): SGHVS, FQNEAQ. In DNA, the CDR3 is TGTGCCAGCAGCCCACTGCCAGGGGGGACTGAAGCTTTCTTT. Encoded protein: CASSPLPGGTEAFF.

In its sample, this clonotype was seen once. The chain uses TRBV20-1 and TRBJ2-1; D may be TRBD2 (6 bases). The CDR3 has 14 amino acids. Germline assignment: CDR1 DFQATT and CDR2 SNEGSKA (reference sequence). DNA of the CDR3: TGCAGCACTCAGGACGCGGGGTCCTACAATGAGCAGTTCTTC. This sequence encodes CSTQDAGSYNEQFF.

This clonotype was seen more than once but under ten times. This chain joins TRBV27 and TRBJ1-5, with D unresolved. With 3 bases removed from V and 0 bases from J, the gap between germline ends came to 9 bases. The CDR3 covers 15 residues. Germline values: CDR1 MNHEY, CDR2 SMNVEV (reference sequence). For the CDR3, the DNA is TGTGCCAGCAGTTTTCAGCCGTATAGCAATCAGCCCCAGCATTTT. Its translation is CASSFQPYSNQPQHF.

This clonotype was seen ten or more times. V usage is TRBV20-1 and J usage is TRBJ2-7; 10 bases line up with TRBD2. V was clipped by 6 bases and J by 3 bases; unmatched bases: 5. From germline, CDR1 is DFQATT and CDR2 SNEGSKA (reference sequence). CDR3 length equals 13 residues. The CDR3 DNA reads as TGCAGTGCCTCTAGCGGGGGATTCTACGAGCAGTACTTC. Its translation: CSASSGGFYEQYF.

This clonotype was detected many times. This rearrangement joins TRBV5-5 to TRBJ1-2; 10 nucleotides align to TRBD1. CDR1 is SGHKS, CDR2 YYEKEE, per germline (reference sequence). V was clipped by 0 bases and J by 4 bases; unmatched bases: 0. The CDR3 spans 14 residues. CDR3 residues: CASSLGQGAYGYTF. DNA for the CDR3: TGTGCCAGCAGCTTGGGACAGGGGGCCTATGGCTACACCTTC. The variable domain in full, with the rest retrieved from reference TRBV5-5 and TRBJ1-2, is DAGVTQSPTHLIKTRGQQVTLRCSPISGHKSVSWYQQVLGQGPQFIFQYYEKEERGRGNFPDRFSARQFPNYSSELNVNALLLGDSALYLCASSLGQGAYGYTFGSGTRLTVV.

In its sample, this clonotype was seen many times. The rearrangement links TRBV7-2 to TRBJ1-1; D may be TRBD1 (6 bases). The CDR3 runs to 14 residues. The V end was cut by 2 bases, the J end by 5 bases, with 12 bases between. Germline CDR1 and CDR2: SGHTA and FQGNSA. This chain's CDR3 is CASSLRFRGTEAFF. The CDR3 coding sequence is TGTGCCAGCAGCTTAAGATTTAGGGGGACTGAAGCTTTCTTT.

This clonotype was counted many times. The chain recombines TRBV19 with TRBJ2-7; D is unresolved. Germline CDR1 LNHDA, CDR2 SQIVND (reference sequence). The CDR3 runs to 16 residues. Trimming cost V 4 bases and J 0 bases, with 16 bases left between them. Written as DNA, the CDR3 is TGTGCCAGTAGTACATCAACTGGGGTTAGCTCCTACGAGCAGTACTTC. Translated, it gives CASSTSTGVSSYEQYF.

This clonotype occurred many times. The CDR3 reads CASSSSLTSETQYF. CDR3 nucleotide sequence: TGTGCCAGCAGCTCCTCCTTAACCTCAGAGACCCAGTACTTC. The chain employs TRBV7-7 and TRBJ2-5; no clear D gene. The CDR3 runs 14 residues. Trimming left V 4 bases short and J 4 bases short, with 13 bases between. CDR1 is SSHAT and CDR2 is FNYEAQ in the germline V gene (reference sequence).

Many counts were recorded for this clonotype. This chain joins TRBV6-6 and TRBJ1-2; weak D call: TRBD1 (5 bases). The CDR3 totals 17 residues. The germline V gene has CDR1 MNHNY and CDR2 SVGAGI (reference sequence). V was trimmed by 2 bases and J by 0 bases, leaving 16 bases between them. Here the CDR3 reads CASSYGDRTLSNYGYTF. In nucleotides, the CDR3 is TGTGCCAGCAGTTACGGGGACCGGACATTATCTAACTATGGCTACACCTTC.

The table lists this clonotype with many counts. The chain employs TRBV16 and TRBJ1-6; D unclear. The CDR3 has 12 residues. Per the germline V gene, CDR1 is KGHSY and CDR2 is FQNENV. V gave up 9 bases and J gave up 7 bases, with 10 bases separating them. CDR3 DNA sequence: TGTGCCAGTCAGCCAATGAATTCACCCCTCCACTTT. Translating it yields CASQPMNSPLHF.